The 13 T cell receptor beta chains in this list originate from one sample, sequenced in a study of CD8 T cells in Susac syndrome. Roughly 0.45 to 1 ug RNA was reverse transcribed with random hexamers. MiXCR, applied by TCRdb to the immunoSEQ multiplex PCR reads, yields one record per CDR3 protein. Of about 49,000 distinct CDR3 sequences in the sample, roughly 93% were seen once. Sequencing was carried out using CD8+ T cells from PBMCs. The origin of the receptors is a human donor in good health.

In this sample, this clonotype turned up a few times. The J gene is TRBJ1-1, the V gene TRBV19, with D uncertain. This CDR3 has 13 residues. In germline, CDR1 is LNHDA, CDR2 SQIVND (reference sequence). V was clipped by 3 bases and J by 1 base, with 6 bases between them. In nucleotides, the CDR3 is TGTGCCAGTAGTATTTGGGGGAACACTGAAGCTTTCTTT. It yields the protein CASSIWGNTEAFF.

The chain uses TRBV3-1 and TRBJ2-7; 9 bases line up with TRBD2. The CDR3 sequence is 14 residues long. V lost 4 bases, J lost 6 bases, and 7 bases stayed unmatched. The germline V gene encodes CDR1 LGHDT and CDR2 YNNKEL (reference sequence). CDR3 sequence reads: CASSPSAGGLEQYF. CDR3 nucleotide sequence: TGTGCCAGCAGCCCCTCAGCGGGAGGCCTCGAGCAGTACTTC.

There are a few counts of this clonotype. The rearrangement joins TRBV6-5 to TRBJ1-1; tentative D call: TRBD1 (5 bases). Trimming stripped 2 bases from V and 8 bases from J, with 12 bases between. The CDR3 spans 13 residues. Germline-derived CDR1 and CDR2 are MNHEY and SVGAGI. The CDR3 sequence is CASSYQGNSEAFF. CDR3 DNA: TGTGCCAGCAGTTACCAGGGTAACTCGGAAGCTTTCTTT.

The J gene is TRBJ2-5, the V gene TRBV7-6; TRBD1 agrees at 11 bases. In germline, CDR1 is SGHVS, CDR2 FNYEAQ. The length of the CDR3 is 16 residues. V gave up 5 bases and J gave up 2 bases; unmatched junction bases: 7. CDR3 DNA: TGTGCCAGCAGCCAGGACAGGGGGCATAGGCAAGAGACCCAGTACTTC. Translating gives CASSQDRGHRQETQYF.

The rearrangement links TRBV10-3 to TRBJ2-3; 13 nucleotides match TRBD2. From germline, CDR1 is ENHRY and CDR2 SYGVKD. Trimming removed 6 bases from V and 2 bases from J; junction bases left unmatched: 2. CDR3 size: 15 residues. The CDR3 sequence: CAISGTSGTTDTQYF. The DNA for the CDR3 is TGTGCCATCAGCGGGACTAGCGGGACCACAGATACGCAGTATTTT.

The chain employs TRBV20-1 and TRBJ1-1; maybe TRBD1 (5 bases). CDR1 is DFQATT, CDR2 SNEGSKA, per germline (reference sequence). Trimming removed 3 bases at V and 3 bases at J, with 8 bases between. The CDR3 contains 12 residues. The chain's CDR3 is CSARRGDTEAFF. CDR3 in DNA: TGCAGTGCTAGGAGGGGTGACACTGAAGCTTTCTTT.

The chain employs TRBV4-1 and TRBJ2-7; 8 bases line up with TRBD2. Germline CDR1 is MGHRA and CDR2 is YSYEKL. V lost 2 bases to trimming and J lost 2 bases; unmatched junction nucleotides: 5. This CDR3 is 15 amino acids long. CDR3 nucleotide sequence: TGCGCCAGCAGCCAAAAAGCGGGAGCCACCTACGAGCAGTACTTC. This codes for CASSQKAGATYEQYF.

The chain employs TRBV27 and TRBJ2-5, with TRBD2 as a possible D gene (6 bases). Germline loops: CDR1 MNHEY, CDR2 SMNVEV (reference sequence). V shed 10 bases and J shed 5 bases, with 14 bases lying between them. The CDR3 is 12 amino acids. CDR3 region: CAIRGVGETQYF. The CDR3 coding sequence is TGTGCCATCCGCGGGGTTGGGGAGACCCAGTACTTC.

The table lists this clonotype with a few counts. The chain is built from TRBV29-1 and TRBJ2-7; tentatively, D is TRBD2 (6 bases). There are 14 residues in the CDR3. Trimming removed 4 bases at V and 2 bases at J, with 15 bases between. The germline CDR1 and CDR2 sequences are SQVTM and ANQGSEA. CDR3: CSVVGTEGPYEQYF. In DNA, the CDR3 is TGCAGCGTTGTTGGGACGGAGGGGCCCTACGAGCAGTACTTC.

This chain joins TRBV24-1 and TRBJ2-1, with a tentative D call TRBD2 (6 bases). V lost 4 bases to trimming and J lost 8 bases, with 14 bases between them. The CDR3 has 14 amino acids. Germline V gene lookup returns CDR1 KGHDR and CDR2 SFDVKD. The CDR3 bases are TGTGCCACCAGTGACCAGACCTGGGGGGATGAGCAGTTCTTC. Translated, it gives CATSDQTWGDEQFF.

CDR3 in amino acids: CASSPRDVGGYGYTF. Written as DNA, the CDR3 is TGTGCCAGCAGTCCCCGGGACGTAGGGGGCTATGGCTACACCTTC. The chain uses TRBV27 and TRBJ1-2; perhaps TRBD1 as D (6 bases). With 5 bases removed from V and 4 bases from J, the gap between germline ends came to 17 bases. The CDR3 is made up of 15 amino acids. Germline-derived CDR1 and CDR2 are MNHEY and SMNVEV (reference sequence).

The rearrangement uses TRBV7-9 and TRBJ1-1, with D possibly TRBD1 on 5 matching bases. Trimming shortened V by 8 bases and J by 4 bases, and 14 bases separated the two germline ends. This CDR3 is 13 amino acids long. From germline, CDR1 is SEHNR and CDR2 FQNEAQ (reference sequence). CDR3 sequence: CASSPGVLTEAFF. The CDR3 nucleotides are TGTGCCAGCTCTCCGGGGGTGCTCACTGAAGCTTTCTTT.

The chain employs TRBV5-6 and TRBJ1-2; D gene ambiguous. The CDR3 is made up of 13 amino acids. Trimming took off 5 bases at V and 8 bases at J, with 16 bases between the two ends. CDR1 and CDR2 from the germline V gene are SGHDT and YYEEEE. The CDR3, as DNA: TGTGCCAGCAGTTCCGCGGGGTCGGGCGGCTACACCTTC. It translates to CASSSAGSGGYTF.